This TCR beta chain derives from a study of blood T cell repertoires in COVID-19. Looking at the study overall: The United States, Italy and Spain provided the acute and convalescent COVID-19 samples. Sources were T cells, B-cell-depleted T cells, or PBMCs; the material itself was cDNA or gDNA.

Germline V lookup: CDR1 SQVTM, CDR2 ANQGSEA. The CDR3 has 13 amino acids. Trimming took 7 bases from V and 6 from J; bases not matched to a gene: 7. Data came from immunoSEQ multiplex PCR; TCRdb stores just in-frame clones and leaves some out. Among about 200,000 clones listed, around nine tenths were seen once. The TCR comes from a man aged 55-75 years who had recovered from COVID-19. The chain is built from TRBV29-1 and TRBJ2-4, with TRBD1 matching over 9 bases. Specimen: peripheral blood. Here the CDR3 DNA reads TGCAGCGCCTTACCGGGACAGGGAAACATTCAGTACTTC. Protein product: CSALPGQGNIQYF.